This T cell receptor beta chain was profiled in a study of blood T cell repertoires in COVID-19 (dated by TCRdb to about 2020). Study-level background: Samples covering the acute and convalescent phases of COVID-19 were provided by collaborators in the United States, Italy and Spain. The material from the prospective study consisted of cDNA or gDNA derived from T cells, B-cell-depleted T cells, or PBMCs. Subjects who had been exposed to COVID-19, were actively infected with it, or had recovered from it provided the deeply sampled blood TCRbeta repertoires that made up the dataset. A freely available public database, intended as a resource for researchers studying the immune response to SARS-CoV-2, is where the repertoires were released. The samples were drawn from the first 160 participants of the ongoing ImmuneRACE study and from more than 1,000 subjects provided by 6 global collaborators. Nearly every sample came with metadata listing a de-identified subject ID, COVID-19 status, age in years and sex. HLA class I and class II types, where available, came from metadata supplied by the sample provider rather than from assay-based typing. Here is what the overall study found, with its caveats: The quantity of clinical and demographic metadata differed by source and by participant and was supplied without curation.

TCRbeta CDR3 regions were amplified from genomic DNA using the immunoSEQ Assay, a bias-controlled multiplex PCR. Under the source paper's analysis protocol: Nucleated cell counts per sample were estimated from amplification of reference gene primers within the assay. To quantify the absolute abundance of each unique TCRbeta CDR3 rearrangement, sequence reads were collapsed and filtered. Productive Simpson clonality was computed per sample as the square root of Simpson's diversity index over productive rearrangements. In TCRdb, the immuneACCESS table is reduced to in-frame sequences with V and J assigned. These tables do not hold every clone; where another copy was compared, an unresolved V gene accounts for under half, and the others remain unexplained. The DNA gave D and trimming, while V, J and clone size come from that table. The sample data list 250,000 or so clones, and around 90% of these were observed just once. The ten largest clones add up to roughly 5% of the sample.

Worth noting for this clone: Its target antigen remains unknown. One base away there is no much larger clone; base qualities are not given.

Trimming at the junction amounts to 0 bases on V and 0 bases on J, and the germline ends lie 10 bases apart. The CDR3 spans 15 residues, from the cysteine through the phenylalanine. This entry keeps only the CDR3 DNA: 45 bases, framed from base 1. Sequences SGHRS (CDR1) and YFSETQ (CDR2) are obtained from the germline V gene. At one collaborating source in Seattle, patients were enrolled during active infection and were followed longitudinally through the course of disease. Whole blood was collected in K2EDTA tubes by collaborating institutions according to the institutions' own protocols. For TCRbeta analysis, collaborators shipped samples as frozen whole blood, isolated PBMCs, or DNA extracted from either of those sample types.

Sequenced input: peripheral blood. This receptor was identified in an older woman with COVID-19, enrolled during active disease. This chain joins TRBV5-1 to TRBJ2-7, with the D gene call left open. Read as DNA, the sequence is TGCGCCAGCAGCTTGGGCGGTAAAAGCTCCTACGAGCAGTACTTC. Translation gives CASSLGGKSSYEQYF.